What follows describes a single T cell receptor beta chain. Its antigen is not identified. Germline and junction disagree at one end, which may indicate a read error. This sample stems from a study of post-analysis software for immune sequencing data. CDR1 and CDR2 from the germline V gene are MDHEN and SYDVKM. The CDR3 covers 13 residues. Unique molecular identifiers tagged the TCR beta cDNA libraries. TCRdb re-called the PCR reads through MiXCR, storing one row per CDR3 protein. Seen here are a few hundred thousand distinct CDR3 sequences, 40% to 55% observed once, and the top ten hold around an eighth. General study results and limits: Same-batch samples co-clustered strongly by F measure. Normalized Chao1 diversity was significantly reduced in patients versus controls. In patients, about five TRBV segments were more frequent than in controls, with TRBV5-6, TRBV5-1 and TRBV20-1 among them.

The clonotype comes from a girl aged 5 to 17 with multiple sclerosis. This chain links TRBV28 with TRBJ2-7; possibly TRBD1 for D (5 bases). Sequenced input: blood. The chain's CDR3 is CASSSRASYAQYF. The CDR3 DNA follows: TGTGCCAGCAGCTCCAGGGCTTCCTACGCGCAGTACTTC.